The clone carrying this TCR beta chain was counted a few times. Its antigen remains unknown. Each CDR3 protein gets one entry after TCRdb re-called the RT-PCR reads with MiXCR. The sample comprises hundreds of thousands of distinct CDR3 sequences, about 15% of which are singletons, and 7.6% rests with the top ten. The data belong to a study of response to subunit inactivated influenza vaccine. Findings and limits, study-wide: Authors proposed each seasonal influenza vaccination draws in few new T cells.

V was cut by 3 bases and J by 3 bases, with 12 bases left in between. Germline CDR1 is MNHEY and CDR2 is SMNVEV (reference sequence). This CDR3 spans 14 amino acids. The chain links TRBV27 to TRBJ2-7, with D possibly TRBD2 on 5 matching bases. The clonotype comes from a man between 50 and 59 years old who received an inactivated influenza vaccine. Material: PBMCs from blood, obtained 14 to 15 days before vaccination. The CDR3 coding sequence is TGTGCCAGCAGTTTTCGGACTGCCAACTACGAGCAGTACTTC. Translating gives CASSFRTANYEQYF.